A single sample is the source of the 26 T cell receptor beta chains below, sequenced in a study of blood T cell repertoires in COVID-19. Clones were read by immunoSEQ multiplex PCR, and TCRdb kept only the in-frame ones, dropping some. The sample has about 350,000 clones; more than 70% are singletons. Sequencing used PBMCs or T cells enriched from blood (not recorded which). The source is a woman aged 25-40 years who had recovered from COVID-19.

The chain recombines TRBV6-5 with TRBJ1-5; 7 bases are a match to TRBD1. The V gene end was trimmed by 10 bases and the J gene end by 3 bases; junction bases not matched to a gene: 3. CDR3 length: 12 amino acids. Germline V gene sequence: CDR1 MNHEY, CDR2 SVGAGI. CDR3 bases: TGTGCCATCACAGGGGACAATCAGCCCCAGCATTTT. Amino acids: CAITGDNQPQHF.

This clone was seen a single time. The gene calls are TRBV20-1 and TRBJ2-7, with 10 bases matching TRBD2. The CDR3 sequence is 15 residues long. Trimming took 3 bases from V and 3 from J; bases not matched to a gene: 8. In germline, CDR1 is DFQATT, CDR2 SNEGSKA (reference sequence). The CDR3 reads CSASSQLAGHYEQYF. The CDR3 DNA reads TGCAGTGCTAGTTCCCAACTAGCGGGGCACTACGAGCAGTACTTC.

The chain has TRBV13 and TRBJ2-7; D uncertain. The CDR3 is 15 residues long. V lost 4 bases and J 3 bases, leaving 16 bases between the germline ends. Germline CDR1 and CDR2: PRHDT and FYEKMQ (reference sequence). The CDR3 protein is CASSSSASAFYEQYF. The DNA for the CDR3 is TGTGCCAGCAGCTCCTCCGCGAGCGCTTTCTACGAGCAGTACTTC. The whole variable domain, remainder taken from reference TRBV13 and TRBJ2-7, is AAGVIQSPRHLIKEKRETATLKCYPIPRHDTVYWYQQGPGQDPQFLISFYEKMQSDKGSIPDRFSAQQFSDYHSELNMSSLELGDSALYFCASSSSASAFYEQYFGPGTRLTVT.

This chain links TRBV27 with TRBJ1-2; 8 bases line up with TRBD1. The germline gives CDR1 MNHEY, CDR2 SMNVEV (reference sequence). V was pared by 2 bases and J by 6 bases, with 5 bases of the junction left unmatched. The CDR3 totals 14 residues. CDR3 bases: TGTGCCAGCAGTTTAAACAGGGGGACGAATGGCTACACCTTC. Amino acid sequence: CASSLNRGTNGYTF.

The chain joins TRBV18 to TRBJ1-4; the match to TRBD1 covers 9 bases. The CDR3 has 17 amino acids. J lost 0 bases, V lost 3 bases, and 5 bases had no gene match. Germline loops: CDR1 KGHSH, CDR2 LQKENI. CDR3 in amino acids: CASSPKDRGATNEKLFF. Written as DNA, the CDR3 is TGTGCCAGCTCACCCAAAGACAGGGGGGCAACTAATGAAAAACTGTTTTTT. Full variable domain (outside the CDR3, taken from reference TRBV18 and TRBJ1-4): NAGVMQNPRHLVRRRGQEARLRCSPMKGHSHVYWYRQLPEEGLKFMVYLQKENIIDESGMPKERFSAEFPKEGPSILRIQQVVRGDSAAYFCASSPKDRGATNEKLFFGSGTQLSVL.

The table lists this clone with a count of one. The chain has TRBV2 and TRBJ2-1; 9 bases are shared with TRBD2. This CDR3 contains 13 residues. From germline, CDR1 is SNHLY and CDR2 FYNNEI. With V trimmed by 11 bases and J by 7 bases, 9 bases remained unmatched. Written as DNA, the CDR3 is TGTGCCGGGCGGGGGGGCATCTCGAATGAGCAGTTCTTC. As protein: CAGRGGISNEQFF.

The chain recombines TRBV9 with TRBJ2-1, with 7 bases fitting TRBD2. The J segment lost 3 bases and the V segment lost 4 bases, leaving 7 bases of the junction unmatched. This CDR3 region has 15 residues. CDR1 is SGDLS and CDR2 is YYNGEE in the germline V gene. The CDR3 DNA is TGTGCCAGCAGCCACCGGGGGGAGGTCTACAATGAGCAGTTCTTC. This gives the protein CASSHRGEVYNEQFF.

The rearrangement links TRBV4-1 to TRBJ2-5, with 10 bases identical to TRBD2. J gave up 2 bases and V 1 base, and 10 bases lay outside the gene matches. Germline-derived CDR1 and CDR2 are MGHRA and YSYEKL. The CDR3 is made up of 18 amino acids. The chain's CDR3 is CASSQAGSSGGAQETQYF. The CDR3 DNA sequence: TGCGCCAGCAGCCAAGCAGGGTCCAGCGGGGGGGCTCAAGAGACCCAGTACTTC.

The J gene is TRBJ2-2, the V gene TRBV28, with D tentatively TRBD1 (6 bases). This CDR3 is 13 amino acids long. CDR1 MDHEN and CDR2 SYDVKM come from the germline V gene. Trimming stripped 6 bases from V and 8 bases from J, with 13 bases between. This chain's CDR3 is CASSTGHPGELFF. The CDR3, as DNA: TGTGCCAGCAGCACGGGACACCCTGGGGAGCTGTTTTTT.

The chain has TRBV5-1 and TRBJ2-7; 7 nucleotides agree with TRBD1. Germline lookup yields CDR1 SGHRS and CDR2 YFSETQ. The CDR3 extends over 13 amino acids. Unmatched junction bases numbered 3, after V lost 2 bases and J lost 4 bases. In nucleotides, the CDR3 is TGCGCCAGCAGCTTAGGGACAGAATACGAGCAGTACTTC. Encoded protein: CASSLGTEYEQYF.

The chain couples TRBV3-1 (or the pseudogene TRBV3-2) to TRBJ2-3; TRBD2 aligns across 11 bases. V lost 4 bases to trimming and J lost 1 base; unmatched junction nucleotides: 1. Germline V gene sequence: CDR1 LGHDT, CDR2 YNNKEL (reference sequence). CDR3 length: 15 residues. The DNA of the CDR3 is TGTGCCAGCAGCCCGGGACTAGCGGGCACAGATACGCAGTATTTT. It is translated as CASSPGLAGTDTQYF.

This clone is a singleton in its sample. V and J are TRBV19 and TRBJ1-1; 7 positions match TRBD1. This CDR3 comprises 14 residues. The V segment lost 6 bases and the J segment 10 bases; nucleotides outside the gene matches: 14. The germline V gene encodes CDR1 LNHDA and CDR2 SQIVND (reference sequence). The CDR3 region is CASRPPPGGLRAFF. The DNA of the CDR3 is TGTGCCAGTAGACCTCCCCCAGGGGGTTTACGAGCTTTCTTT.

This clone was counted a few times. The rearrangement uses TRBV12-3 or TRBV12-4 and TRBJ1-6; D gene ambiguous. The V and J ends lost 6 bases and 10 bases respectively, with 10 bases between them. The CDR3 covers 12 residues. The CDR3 sequence: CASSSLGSPLHF. The CDR3, as DNA: TGTGCCAGCAGCTCACTAGGGTCACCCCTCCACTTT.

This chain uses TRBV5-1 with TRBJ2-5; TRBD1 is a possible D gene (5 bases). Germline CDR1 SGHRS, CDR2 YFSETQ. This CDR3 contains 15 residues. Trimming took 3 bases from V and 2 from J, leaving 14 bases between them. The CDR3 DNA reads as TGCGCCAGCAGCTCCTCCAGCAGGGAACAAGAGACCCAGTACTTC. Its protein is CASSSSSREQETQYF.

The chain carries TRBV5-1 and TRBJ2-3, with 11 bases fitting TRBD2. CDR1 and CDR2 from the germline V gene are SGHRS and YFSETQ. V shed 3 bases, J shed 5 bases, and the junction held 14 bases outside the gene matches. The length of the CDR3 is 18 residues. CDR3 coding DNA: TGCGCCAGCAGCTCCCTCGACCGTAGCGGGGGGGCCTTAGATACGCAGTATTTT. Translation gives CASSSLDRSGGALDTQYF.

The CDR3 protein is CSVEAGMEAFF. In DNA form, the CDR3 reads TGCAGCGTTGAGGCAGGGATGGAGGCTTTCTTT. The chain combines TRBV29-1 with TRBJ1-1, with D perhaps TRBD1 (5 bases). The CDR3 is 11 residues long. V was cut by 3 bases and J by 11 bases, with 13 bases left in between. Germline assignment: CDR1 SQVTM and CDR2 ANQGSEA. Drawing the rest from reference TRBV29-1 and TRBJ1-1, the complete variable domain is SAVISQKPSRDICQRGTSLTIQCQVDSQVTMMFWYRQQPGQSLTLIATANQGSEATYESGFVIDKFPISRPNLTFSTLTVSNMSPEDSSIYLCSVEAGMEAFFGQGTRLTVV.

Of note for this clone: In the same sample, other DNA sequences code for this CDR3. The V call is TRBV28, the J call TRBJ1-2; D is unclear. The CDR3 has 11 residues. Trimming pared 3 bases from V and 4 bases from J, leaving 3 bases between. CDR1 is MDHEN and CDR2 is SYDVKM in the germline V gene. As DNA, the CDR3 is TGTGCCAGCAGTTTTCGCTATGGCTACACCTTC. It yields the protein CASSFRYGYTF.

This clone was picked up a small number of times. The CDR3 DNA is TGTGCCAGCTCCCCAACAGGGCATGGTATTTACTATGGCTACACCTTC. Protein: CASSPTGHGIYYGYTF. The V call is TRBV27, the J call TRBJ1-2; possibly TRBD1 for D (6 bases). CDR1 is MNHEY, CDR2 SMNVEV, per germline (reference sequence). With 8 bases removed from V and 3 bases from J, the gap between germline ends came to 22 bases. This CDR3 is built from 16 residues.

This chain joins TRBV7-2 and TRBJ1-2, with D uncertain. Germline V CDR1 and CDR2: SGHTA, FQGNSA. Trimming stripped 1 base from V and 4 bases from J, with 16 bases between. The CDR3 has 16 residues. The DNA for the CDR3 is TGTGCCAGCAGCTTAGGCGGCGGTGCGGTTCTCTATGGCTACACCTTC. Residues: CASSLGGGAVLYGYTF.

The gene calls are TRBV19 and TRBJ2-2, with TRBD1 matching over 10 bases. This CDR3 comprises 14 residues. Trimming took 7 bases from V and 3 from J; bases not matched to a gene: 2. Germline CDR1 reads LNHDA; CDR2 reads SQIVND (reference sequence). The CDR3, as DNA: TGTGCCAGTAACGACAGGGGGCACACCGGGGAGCTGTTTTTT. Translated, it gives CASNDRGHTGELFF.

V gene TRBV30 combines with J gene TRBJ2-7, with 9 bases aligning to TRBD1. The CDR3 extends over 13 amino acids. V was pared by 1 base and J by 4 bases, with 2 bases of the junction left unmatched. The germline V gene has CDR1 GTSNPN and CDR2 SVGIG (reference sequence). The CDR3 is CAWSGTGVYEQYF. CDR3 sequence (DNA): TGTGCCTGGAGTGGGACAGGGGTTTACGAGCAGTACTTC.

The chain is built from TRBV6-5 and TRBJ1-2, with 7 bases aligning to TRBD1. V shed 6 bases and J 3 bases; nucleotides not matched to a gene: 10. The CDR3 extends over 15 amino acids. Per the germline V gene, CDR1 is MNHEY and CDR2 is SVGAGI. This CDR3 reads CASSLPGGFYYGYTF. The CDR3 DNA reads as TGTGCCAGCAGCCTTCCAGGGGGTTTCTACTATGGCTACACCTTC.

This clone has just a few counts. The genes are TRBV29-1 and TRBJ1-1; no firm D call. This CDR3 has 12 amino acids. The germline gives CDR1 SQVTM, CDR2 ANQGSEA. V was clipped by 3 bases and J by 4 bases, with 9 bases between them. The CDR3 region is CSVDAGSTEAFF. In nucleotides, the CDR3 is TGCAGCGTTGACGCCGGGTCCACTGAAGCTTTCTTT.

The V call is TRBV20-1, the J call TRBJ1-1, with a tentative D call TRBD1 (5 bases). V shed 5 bases and J shed 6 bases, with 7 bases lying between them. This CDR3 contains 10 residues. Germline loops: CDR1 DFQATT, CDR2 SNEGSKA (reference sequence). The CDR3 sequence is CSAGGAEAFF. The CDR3 DNA sequence: TGCAGTGCTGGGGGGGCTGAAGCTTTCTTT.

This chain uses TRBV11-2 with TRBJ1-2; 7 bases are a match to TRBD1. The CDR3 runs 15 residues. The germline V gene encodes CDR1 SGHAT and CDR2 FQNNGV. Trimming took 1 base from V and 8 from J; bases not matched to a gene: 10. CDR3 in amino acids: CASSLVTGAIGGYTF. The CDR3 DNA reads TGTGCCAGCAGCTTAGTAACAGGGGCCATCGGGGGCTACACCTTC.

CDR3 loop: CASRILPGTGELFF. In DNA, the CDR3 is TGTGCCAGCAGAATTTTACCGGGGACCGGGGAGCTGTTTTTT. The rearrangement joins TRBV6-4 to TRBJ2-2, with D maybe TRBD2 (5 bases). CDR3 size: 14 residues. The V and J ends lost 6 bases and 5 bases respectively, with 13 bases between them. CDR1 and CDR2 (germline): MRHNA, SNTAGT.